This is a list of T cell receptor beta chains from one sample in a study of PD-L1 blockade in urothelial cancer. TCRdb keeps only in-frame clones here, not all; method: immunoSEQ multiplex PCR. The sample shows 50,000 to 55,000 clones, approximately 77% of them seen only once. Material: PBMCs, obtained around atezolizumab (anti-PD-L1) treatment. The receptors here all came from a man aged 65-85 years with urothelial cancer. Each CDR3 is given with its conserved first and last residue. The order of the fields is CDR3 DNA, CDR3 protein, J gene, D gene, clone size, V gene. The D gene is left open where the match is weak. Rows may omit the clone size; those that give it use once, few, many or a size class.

CDR3 DNA: TGTGCCAGCAGCAAAGCGCGGGGTCAGGGAATTTCACCCCTCCACTTT
CDR3 protein: CASSKARGQGISPLHF
J gene: TRBJ1-6
D gene: .
clone size: .
V gene: TRBV21-1

CDR3 DNA: TGTGCCAGCAGCTTAGTCAGGGCTGGTGAGCAGTTCTTC
CDR3 protein: CASSLVRAGEQFF
J gene: TRBJ2-1
D gene: .
clone size: .
V gene: TRBV7-2

CDR3 DNA: TGTGCCAGTAGCCAGAGGGGGACAGGGTCATACGAGCAGTACTTC
CDR3 protein: CASSQRGTGSYEQYF
J gene: TRBJ2-7
D gene: TRBD1
clone size: .
V gene: TRBV19

CDR3 DNA: TGTGCCAGCTCCCTCGACAGGCTCAACGAGCAGTACTTC
CDR3 protein: CASSLDRLNEQYF
J gene: TRBJ2-7
D gene: .
clone size: once
V gene: TRBV18

CDR3 DNA: TGTGCCAGCAGCTCCGGACTACAAGAGACCCAGTACTTC
CDR3 protein: CASSSGLQETQYF
J gene: TRBJ2-5
D gene: .
clone size: .
V gene: TRBV9

CDR3 DNA: TGTGCCAGCAGCTTCGCGGGGGGGCGGGAGACCCAGTACTTC
CDR3 protein: CASSFAGGRETQYF
J gene: TRBJ2-5
D gene: TRBD2
clone size: once
V gene: TRBV11-1

CDR3 DNA: TGTGCCACCAGCAGAGAAGGAGGGAACACTGAAGCTTTCTTT
CDR3 protein: CATSREGGNTEAFF
J gene: TRBJ1-1
D gene: .
clone size: many
V gene: TRBV15

CDR3 DNA: TGTGCCAGCAGCCTCGGGACAGTGGAAGGCTATGGCTACACCTTC
CDR3 protein: CASSLGTVEGYGYTF
J gene: TRBJ1-2
D gene: TRBD1
clone size: once
V gene: TRBV4-2

CDR3 DNA: TGTGCCAGCAGCTTATGGTCACTAGCGGGACCCAATGAGCAGTTCTTC
CDR3 protein: CASSLWSLAGPNEQFF
J gene: TRBJ2-1
D gene: TRBD2
clone size: once
V gene: TRBV5-5

CDR3 DNA: TGTGCCAGCAGCCGGGACATAGGGACCCAGTACTTC
CDR3 protein: CASSRDIGTQYF
J gene: TRBJ2-5
D gene: .
clone size: .
V gene: TRBV7-2

CDR3 DNA: TGTGCCAGTACCCTATCGGTTAACACTGAAGCTTTCTTT
CDR3 protein: CASTLSVNTEAFF
J gene: TRBJ1-1
D gene: .
clone size: .
V gene: TRBV19

CDR3 DNA: TGTGCCAGCAGCCAAGCAAGCGGGGGGGCCCAGGACAATGAGCAGTTCTTC
CDR3 protein: CASSQASGGAQDNEQFF
J gene: TRBJ2-1
D gene: TRBD2
clone size: .
V gene: TRBV4-2

CDR3 DNA: TGTGCCAGTAGTCGGACAGGGGGGAACATTCAGTACTTC
CDR3 protein: CASSRTGGNIQYF
J gene: TRBJ2-4
D gene: TRBD1
clone size: .
V gene: TRBV19

CDR3 DNA: TGTGCCAGCAGTTTAGGGGCTCACAGGACCGGGGAGCTGTTTTTT
CDR3 protein: CASSLGAHRTGELFF
J gene: TRBJ2-2
D gene: .
clone size: .
V gene: TRBV27

CDR3 DNA: TGTGCCAGCTCACCGGCCTTGGCTAGCGGAGGCACAGATACGCAGTATTTT
CDR3 protein: CASSPALASGGTDTQYF
J gene: TRBJ2-3
D gene: TRBD2
clone size: .
V gene: TRBV18

CDR3 DNA: TGTGCCAGCAGCGCGGGCCTCTCCTACGAGCAGTACTTC
CDR3 protein: CASSAGLSYEQYF
J gene: TRBJ2-7
D gene: .
clone size: .
V gene: TRBV16

CDR3 DNA: TGTGCCAGCAGCTTGGCTACAGATCCCACAGATACGCAGTATTTT
CDR3 protein: CASSLATDPTDTQYF
J gene: TRBJ2-3
D gene: .
clone size: .
V gene: TRBV5-4

CDR3 DNA: TGTGCCAGCAGTTACGGGACAGGGGGCGACTATGGCTACACCTTC
CDR3 protein: CASSYGTGGDYGYTF
J gene: TRBJ1-2
D gene: TRBD1
clone size: .
V gene: TRBV6-6

CDR3 DNA: TGTGCCAGCAGCGTAGGAAGCGGGGGGAACACCGGGGAGCTGTTTTTT
CDR3 protein: CASSVGSGGNTGELFF
J gene: TRBJ2-2
D gene: TRBD2
clone size: .
V gene: TRBV9

CDR3 DNA: TGTGCCAGCAGTCTCTCCGGGACAGGGACCTACGAGCAGTACTTC
CDR3 protein: CASSLSGTGTYEQYF
J gene: TRBJ2-7
D gene: TRBD1
clone size: .
V gene: TRBV28

CDR3 DNA: TGCGCCAGCAGTGATCAGGGGGCTGCGTACACTGAAGCTTTCTTT
CDR3 protein: CASSDQGAAYTEAFF
J gene: TRBJ1-1
D gene: TRBD1
clone size: once
V gene: TRBV10-2

CDR3 DNA: TGTGCCAGCAGCGTAGGAACAGGGGCCCCGGGGGAGACCCAGTACTTC
CDR3 protein: CASSVGTGAPGETQYF
J gene: TRBJ2-5
D gene: TRBD1
clone size: .
V gene: TRBV9

CDR3 DNA: TGTGCCAGCAGCCAAGCCCGGGGGTGGGGCACAGATACGCAGTATTTT
CDR3 protein: CASSQARGWGTDTQYF
J gene: TRBJ2-3
D gene: .
clone size: few
V gene: TRBV14

CDR3 DNA: TGTGCCAGCAGCTCTTTACAGGGGGCGGATGGTGACACTGAAGCTTTCTTT
CDR3 protein: CASSSLQGADGDTEAFF
J gene: TRBJ1-1
D gene: TRBD1
clone size: .
V gene: TRBV7-9

CDR3 DNA: TGTGCCAGCAGCTTGCGGGGTTCTAGGACTAATGAAAAACTGTTTTTT
CDR3 protein: CASSLRGSRTNEKLFF
J gene: TRBJ1-4
D gene: .
clone size: .
V gene: TRBV5-8

CDR3 DNA: TGTGCCAGCAGCTGGACAGGGGGCAAGAACGAGCAGTACTTC
CDR3 protein: CASSWTGGKNEQYF
J gene: TRBJ2-7
D gene: TRBD1
clone size: .
V gene: TRBV28

CDR3 DNA: TGTGCCAGCAGCCTATCAGACTCGAACACTGAAGCTTTCTTT
CDR3 protein: CASSLSDSNTEAFF
J gene: TRBJ1-1
D gene: .
clone size: .
V gene: TRBV11-1

CDR3 DNA: TGTGCCAGCAGCTTAAGGCGGTTGAACACTGAAGCTTTCTTT
CDR3 protein: CASSLRRLNTEAFF
J gene: TRBJ1-1
D gene: .
clone size: .
V gene: TRBV7-2

CDR3 DNA: TGCGCCAGCAGCCAGGCGGCAGGGTCCACAAATCAGCCCCAGCATTTT
CDR3 protein: CASSQAAGSTNQPQHF
J gene: TRBJ1-5
D gene: .
clone size: .
V gene: TRBV4-3

CDR3 DNA: TGTGCCAGCAGTCCGGGGACTAGCGGGATTGAGACCCAGTACTTC
CDR3 protein: CASSPGTSGIETQYF
J gene: TRBJ2-5
D gene: TRBD2
clone size: .
V gene: TRBV28

CDR3 DNA: TGTGCCAGCAGTAGAGGTAATCAGCCCCAGCATTTT
CDR3 protein: CASSRGNQPQHF
J gene: TRBJ1-5
D gene: .
clone size: .
V gene: TRBV6-6

CDR3 DNA: TGTGCCAGTAGTAGATACGACGGGAGCACCTACGAGCAGTACTTC
CDR3 protein: CASSRYDGSTYEQYF
J gene: TRBJ2-7
D gene: .
clone size: once
V gene: TRBV19

CDR3 DNA: TGTGCCAGCAGTTATGGAGAATCTGGAAACACCATATATTTT
CDR3 protein: CASSYGESGNTIYF
J gene: TRBJ1-3
D gene: .
clone size: .
V gene: TRBV6-5

CDR3 DNA: TGTGCCAGCAGCGAGGGTTCAGGGCCGCCGGATACGCAGTATTTT
CDR3 protein: CASSEGSGPPDTQYF
J gene: TRBJ2-3
D gene: .
clone size: .
V gene: TRBV9

CDR3 DNA: TGTGCCACCAGCAGAGTACAGGGCTACGAGCAGTACTTC
CDR3 protein: CATSRVQGYEQYF
J gene: TRBJ2-7
D gene: .
clone size: .
V gene: TRBV15

CDR3 DNA: TGTGCCAGCAGCGCGAAATGGAGTTCTGGGGCCAACGTCCTGACTTTC
CDR3 protein: CASSAKWSSGANVLTF
J gene: TRBJ2-6
D gene: .
clone size: .
V gene: TRBV9

CDR3 DNA: TGTGCCAGCAGCTATTACCAGGGGACTGAAGCTTTCTTT
CDR3 protein: CASSYYQGTEAFF
J gene: TRBJ1-1
D gene: .
clone size: once
V gene: TRBV7-2

CDR3 DNA: TGTGCCAGTACTAATAGCAATCAGCCCCAGCATTTT
CDR3 protein: CASTNSNQPQHF
J gene: TRBJ1-5
D gene: .
clone size: .
V gene: TRBV6-6

CDR3 DNA: TGTGCCACCAGCAGGGAACAACAGGGTACAGATACGCAGTATTTT
CDR3 protein: CATSREQQGTDTQYF
J gene: TRBJ2-3
D gene: .
clone size: .
V gene: TRBV15

CDR3 DNA: TGTGCCAGCAGCGTACAGGGGGCCAACAATCAGCCCCAGCATTTT
CDR3 protein: CASSVQGANNQPQHF
J gene: TRBJ1-5
D gene: TRBD1
clone size: .
V gene: TRBV7-8

CDR3 DNA: TGCGCCAGCAGCCTATTAACAGGGGGAAACTATGGCTACACCTTC
CDR3 protein: CASSLLTGGNYGYTF
J gene: TRBJ1-2
D gene: TRBD1
clone size: .
V gene: TRBV5-1

CDR3 DNA: TGTGTCAGAAGCTTACTGGGGCTGGGTAATGAAGCTTTCTTT
CDR3 protein: CVRSLLGLGNEAFF
J gene: TRBJ1-1
D gene: .
clone size: .
V gene: TRBV7-5

CDR3 DNA: TGTGCCAGCTCCCCGACAGACAATTCACCCCTCCACTTT
CDR3 protein: CASSPTDNSPLHF
J gene: TRBJ1-6
D gene: .
clone size: .
V gene: TRBV18

CDR3 DNA: TGTGCCAGCAGCTTGGAACAGGGAGTCAGTGGCTACACCTTC
CDR3 protein: CASSLEQGVSGYTF
J gene: TRBJ1-2
D gene: .
clone size: .
V gene: TRBV5-4

CDR3 DNA: TGCAGCGTGGTCACAGGGGGCGAGAGGGAGCAGTACTTC
CDR3 protein: CSVVTGGEREQYF
J gene: TRBJ2-7
D gene: TRBD1
clone size: once
V gene: TRBV29-1

CDR3 DNA: TGTGCCAGTAGTATTTCGGGAGATGCCGGGGAGCTGTTTTTT
CDR3 protein: CASSISGDAGELFF
J gene: TRBJ2-2
D gene: .
clone size: few
V gene: TRBV19

CDR3 DNA: TGTGCCAGTAGTGCCACAGGGGGGGAGACCCAGTACTTC
CDR3 protein: CASSATGGETQYF
J gene: TRBJ2-5
D gene: TRBD1
clone size: once
V gene: TRBV19

CDR3 DNA: TGTGCCAGCAGTTCGTTCCCCAGCGGGAGCTCCTACGAGCAGTACTTC
CDR3 protein: CASSSFPSGSSYEQYF
J gene: TRBJ2-7
D gene: TRBD2
clone size: medium-sized
V gene: TRBV27

CDR3 DNA: TGTGCCAGCAGTGAACGGGTCTCTGGGGCCAACGTCCTGACTTTC
CDR3 protein: CASSERVSGANVLTF
J gene: TRBJ2-6
D gene: .
clone size: few
V gene: TRBV2

CDR3 DNA: TGTGCCAGTAGTTCACAGGGGGTACCTGGAAACACCATATATTTT
CDR3 protein: CASSSQGVPGNTIYF
J gene: TRBJ1-3
D gene: TRBD1
clone size: few
V gene: TRBV19

CDR3 DNA: TGTGCCAGCAGCTCGTACACAGATACGCAGTATTTT
CDR3 protein: CASSSYTDTQYF
J gene: TRBJ2-3
D gene: .
clone size: .
V gene: TRBV5-6

CDR3 DNA: TGTGCCAGCTCACAGGCGGCGGGTGAGCAGTTCTTC
CDR3 protein: CASSQAAGEQFF
J gene: TRBJ2-1
D gene: .
clone size: .
V gene: TRBV18

CDR3 DNA: TGTGCCAGCAGCGTAGCGACAGACACAGATACGCAGTATTTT
CDR3 protein: CASSVATDTDTQYF
J gene: TRBJ2-3
D gene: .
clone size: .
V gene: TRBV9

CDR3 DNA: TGTGCCTGGAGGTTCGGGGGGAGCTACGAGCAGTACTTC
CDR3 protein: CAWRFGGSYEQYF
J gene: TRBJ2-7
D gene: TRBD2
clone size: .
V gene: TRBV30

CDR3 DNA: TGTGCCATCTCAAGCCGCCAGGGCGGCGAGCAGTACTTC
CDR3 protein: CAISSRQGGEQYF
J gene: TRBJ2-7
D gene: .
clone size: .
V gene: TRBV10-3